The 7 T cell receptor beta chains below come from one sample, sequenced in a study of T cell changes during pregnancy in multiple sclerosis. Repertoires were generated with immunoSEQ multiplex PCR, while TCRdb's copy carries only in-frame clones and drops some. Of roughly 60,000 clones in the sample, less than 95% were seen once. The specimen was peripheral blood, collected in the second trimester of pregnancy. Source of these receptors: a female donor in good health, enrolled as a control in a pregnancy study.

The rearrangement links TRBV18 to TRBJ2-1, with TRBD2 as a possible D gene (6 bases). V lost 6 bases to trimming and J lost 2 bases, with 8 bases between them. Germline V CDR1 and CDR2: KGHSH, LQKENI. The length of the CDR3 is 13 residues. The CDR3 spells CASSGLPYNEQFF. DNA for the CDR3: TGTGCCAGCTCGGGACTGCCCTACAATGAGCAGTTCTTC.

J is TRBJ2-7 and V is TRBV30; 10 bases line up with TRBD1. The CDR3 covers 16 residues. V was clipped by 0 bases and J by 3 bases; unmatched bases: 8. Per germline, CDR1 GTSNPN and CDR2 SVGIG (reference sequence). The CDR3 is CAWSVRDRGYHYEQYF. CDR3 bases: TGTGCCTGGAGTGTAAGGGACAGGGGTTATCACTACGAGCAGTACTTC.

V gene TRBV25-1 combines with J gene TRBJ2-7; D gene ambiguous. Trimming took 6 bases from V and 3 from J, leaving 6 bases between them. CDR1 and CDR2 (germline): MGHDK, SYGVNS. This CDR3 is 11 amino acids long. The CDR3: CASRRSYEQYF. CDR3 DNA: TGTGCCAGCAGAAGGAGCTACGAGCAGTACTTC.

This chain links TRBV10-3 with TRBJ1-1, with 10 bases fitting TRBD1. J was trimmed by 1 base and V by 10 bases; bases with no gene match: 6. The CDR3 is 14 residues long. CDR1 is ENHRY, CDR2 SYGVKD, per germline. The CDR3 nucleotides are TGTGCCACCCGGACAGGGGGAGAGAACACTGAAGCTTTCTTT. This encodes CATRTGGENTEAFF.

The chain employs TRBV6-5 and TRBJ1-2; no definite D call. The germline gives CDR1 MNHEY, CDR2 SVGAGI. V lost 6 bases to trimming and J lost 3 bases, with 17 bases between them. This CDR3 is built from 15 residues. The CDR3 protein is CASRTDLTEDYGYTF. The CDR3 nucleotides read TGTGCCAGCAGGACCGACCTTACGGAGGACTATGGCTACACCTTC.

This chain joins TRBV5-1 and TRBJ1-4; no reliable D call. V was clipped by 8 bases and J by 4 bases, with 18 bases between them. The CDR3 is 15 amino acids. Per germline, CDR1 SGHRS and CDR2 YFSETQ. CDR3 amino acids: CASSNMGMDNEKLFF. The CDR3 region has the DNA TGCGCCAGTTCAAACATGGGCATGGATAATGAAAAACTGTTTTTT. Full variable domain (remainder filled in from reference TRBV5-1 and TRBJ1-4): KAGVTQTPRYLIKTRGQQVTLSCSPISGHRSVSWYQQTPGQGLQFLFEYFSETQRNKGNFPGRFSGRQFSNSRSEMNVSTLELGDSALYLCASSNMGMDNEKLFFGSGTQLSVL.

The chain is built from TRBV30 and TRBJ1-2; tentative D call: TRBD1 (5 bases). The CDR3 is 11 residues long. The V end was cut by 4 bases, the J end by 8 bases, with 11 bases between. From germline, CDR1 is GTSNPN and CDR2 SVGIG (reference sequence). The CDR3 DNA follows: TGTGCCTGGAAAGGGGTGGGCGGCTACACCTTC. Translated: CAWKGVGGYTF.